The rows below give T cell receptor beta chains drawn from one sample of a study of shared clonotypes between healthy human individuals. The table came from immunoSEQ multiplex PCR; TCRdb's copy has only in-frame clones and leaves some out. The sample includes approximately 2,300,000 clones, 85% to 95% seen only once; the top ten take about 0.41%. The sequenced material came from naive CD4+ T cells from PBMCs. Receptors originate from a man between 18 and 29 years old in good health. Some clones in this sample may be carry-over from other donors' samples. CDR3s include the opening cysteine and the closing phenylalanine or tryptophan. A D gene is named only where the DNA matches it firmly. For some rows the clone size is stated as once, few or many, or as a class when expanded; others skip it.

J	size	V	D	CDR3	DNA
TRBJ2-7	-	TRBV7-2	-	CASSLHPTGEQYF	TGTGCCAGCAGCTTGCATCCCACTGGGGAGCAGTACTTC
TRBJ1-2	few	TRBV2	-	CASRGDQEGYTF	TGTGCCAGCAGGGGGGACCAGGAGGGCTACACCTTC
TRBJ2-2	-	TRBV10-1	TRBD1	CASGRTGAANTGELFF	TGCGCCAGCGGACGGACAGGGGCAGCGAACACCGGGGAGCTGTTTTTT
TRBJ2-7	-	TRBV18	TRBD2	CASSPRSGRVSYEQYF	TGTGCCAGCTCACCACGCAGCGGGAGGGTCTCCTACGAGCAGTACTTC
TRBJ2-3	once	TRBV4-1	TRBD1	CASSQLAGQGSTDTQYF	TGCGCCAGCAGCCAACTGGCGGGACAGGGTAGCACAGATACGCAGTATTTT
TRBJ1-2	-	TRBV4-1	-	CASSPIYTSGYGYTF	TGCGCCAGCAGCCCTATCTATACAAGCGGCTATGGCTACACCTTC
TRBJ2-7	once	TRBV28	-	CASSLGGGSSYEQYF	TGTGCCAGCAGCCTGGGGGGGGGCAGCTCCTACGAGCAGTACTTC
TRBJ2-7	-	TRBV27	TRBD2	CASKTSGRLSDEQYF	TGTGCCAGTAAGACTAGCGGGAGGCTGTCGGACGAGCAGTACTTC
TRBJ2-3	-	TRBV29-1	TRBD2	CSVGASGRTDTQYF	TGCAGCGTTGGGGCTAGCGGGCGCACAGATACGCAGTATTTT
TRBJ2-2	-	TRBV9	-	CASSPRALNTGELFF	TGTGCCAGCAGCCCCCGGGCGTTGAACACCGGGGAGCTGTTTTTT
TRBJ2-7	-	TRBV6-1	-	CASSEAYHARQYF	TGTGCCAGCAGTGAAGCTTATCACGCCCGGCAGTACTTC
TRBJ2-1	-	TRBV28	-	CASSFIAASSYNEQFF	TGTGCCAGCAGTTTTATCGCGGCGAGCTCCTACAATGAGCAGTTCTTC
TRBJ1-1	-	TRBV25-1	TRBD1	CASSALGTGNTEAFF	TGTGCCAGCAGTGCCCTTGGGACAGGGAACACTGAAGCTTTCTTT
TRBJ2-7	-	TRBV5-6	-	CASSSGPFPYEQYF	TGTGCCAGCAGCTCCGGACCTTTCCCCTACGAGCAGTACTTC
TRBJ2-1	-	TRBV27	-	CASSVRGRQFF	TGTGCCAGCAGTGTCCGGGGGAGGCAGTTCTTC
TRBJ1-1	-	TRBV19	-	CASTGRLGTEAFF	TGTGCCAGTACGGGCCGATTGGGCACTGAAGCTTTCTTT
TRBJ2-7	-	TRBV27	-	CASSLMGRSSYEQYF	TGTGCCAGCAGTTTAATGGGGCGGAGCTCCTACGAGCAGTACTTC
TRBJ2-1	-	TRBV7-9	TRBD2	CASSRGTSGNNEQFF	TGTGCCAGCAGCAGGGGGACTAGCGGGAACAATGAGCAGTTCTTC
TRBJ2-5	-	TRBV14	TRBD2	CASSPYLAGVETQYF	TGTGCCAGCAGCCCGTATTTAGCGGGAGTAGAGACCCAGTACTTC
TRBJ2-1	-	TRBV7-9	-	CASSLVGILENEQFF	TGTGCCAGCAGCTTAGTTGGGATATTGGAAAATGAGCAGTTCTTC